The 10 T cell receptor beta chains below come from one sample, sequenced in a study of Tregs in tolerant kidney transplant recipients. Assay used: immunoSEQ multiplex PCR; TCRdb lists only in-frame clones, some missing. This table has some 70,000 clones, 84% appearing once. Sequencing input: CD4+ T cells from blood. These receptors originate from a human donor in good health.

The gene calls are TRBV5-1 and TRBJ1-5, with 7 bases matching TRBD1. The CDR3 is made up of 13 amino acids. Germline lookup yields CDR1 SGHRS and CDR2 YFSETQ. V was clipped by 4 bases and J by 7 bases; unmatched bases: 5. CDR3 residues: CASSHGTEQPQHF. The CDR3 region has the DNA TGCGCCAGCAGCCACGGGACAGAACAGCCCCAGCATTTT.

The chain combines TRBV5-8 with TRBJ2-2; the match to TRBD2 covers 10 bases. Losses at the gene ends were 4 bases for V and 2 bases for J; bases not matched to a gene: 5. The CDR3 has 16 residues. Germline-derived CDR1 and CDR2 are SGHTS and YDEGEE. CDR3 loop: CASSLGTSENTGELFF. The DNA for the CDR3 is TGTGCCAGCAGCCTAGGGACTAGCGAAAACACCGGGGAGCTGTTTTTT.

The chain links TRBV18 to TRBJ2-1, with D possibly being TRBD2 (6 bases). This CDR3 comprises 14 residues. Germline V lookup: CDR1 KGHSH, CDR2 LQKENI. The V end lost 2 bases, the J end lost 8 bases, and 13 bases lay between the germline ends. The CDR3 reads CASSPSSVRDEQFF. The CDR3 DNA is TGTGCCAGCTCACCATCTAGCGTCAGGGATGAGCAGTTCTTC. The full variable domain, in which reference TRBV18 and TRBJ2-1 provide the parts outside the CDR3, is NAGVMQNPRHLVRRRGQEARLRCSPMKGHSHVYWYRQLPEEGLKFMVYLQKENIIDESGMPKERFSAEFPKEGPSILRIQQVVRGDSAAYFCASSPSSVRDEQFFGPGTRLTVL.

The chain joins TRBV19 to TRBJ2-5, with 10 bases that match TRBD2. V dropped 3 bases and J dropped 7; count of bases not matched to a gene: 11. Per germline, CDR1 LNHDA and CDR2 SQIVND (reference sequence). The CDR3 is 16 amino acids. This CDR3 is CASSMLAGDRGVTQYF. In nucleotides, the CDR3 is TGTGCCAGTAGTATGCTAGCGGGGGACCGAGGGGTGACCCAGTACTTC.

The chain couples TRBV6-5 to TRBJ1-6; D unresolved. The ends were cut back, 5 bases at V and 7 bases at J, with 15 bases in the middle. CDR1 is MNHEY and CDR2 is SVGAGI in the germline V gene. The CDR3 has 15 residues. CDR3 loop: CASSVTPTGNSPLHF. The CDR3 DNA sequence: TGTGCCAGCAGTGTGACCCCGACGGGGAATTCACCCCTCCACTTT.

The chain's CDR3 is CASSFGGGSYEQYF. The CDR3 DNA is TGTGCCAGCAGCTTCGGCGGGGGCTCCTACGAGCAGTACTTC. The chain employs TRBV7-2 and TRBJ2-7, with 7 nucleotides matching TRBD2. The CDR3 contains 14 residues. Germline assignment: CDR1 SGHTA and CDR2 FQGNSA. Trimming at V came to 3 bases and at J to 0 bases, leaving 2 bases not matched to a gene.

This chain connects TRBV7-2 to TRBJ2-5; possibly TRBD2 for D (6 bases). In germline, CDR1 is SGHTA, CDR2 FQGNSA. This CDR3 is 14 amino acids long. V lost 5 bases to trimming and J lost 5 bases, with 15 bases between them. The CDR3 DNA is TGTGCCAGCAGCCAGCCCAGCGGGCGGGAGACCCAGTACTTC. It encodes CASSQPSGRETQYF.

J is TRBJ2-5 and V is TRBV4-1; D is perhaps TRBD2 (6 bases). There are 16 residues in the CDR3. V was clipped by 4 bases and J by 5 bases, with 20 bases between them. The V gene's germline CDR1 is MGHRA and CDR2 YSYEKL. Written as DNA, the CDR3 is TGCGCCAGCAGCCTGAGTAGCGGAGGGCTCCGGGAGACCCAGTACTTC. It translates to CASSLSSGGLRETQYF.

The CDR3 loop reads CASSVERKGKRRVEQFF. Here the CDR3 DNA reads TGTGCCAGCAGCGTAGAACGAAAGGGTAAGCGGCGGGTTGAGCAGTTCTTC. The chain combines TRBV9 with TRBJ2-1; TRBD2 might be the D (5 bases). Looked up from germline, CDR1 is SGDLS and CDR2 is YYNGEE. The CDR3 sequence is 17 residues long. Deletions cut 0 bases from V and 9 bases from J, with 22 bases between.

The chain uses TRBV19 and TRBJ1-5, with 8 bases matching TRBD1. V dropped 10 bases and J dropped 10; count of bases not matched to a gene: 15. The CDR3 has 14 residues. Germline-derived CDR1 and CDR2 are LNHDA and SQIVND (reference sequence). The CDR3 spells CATQGARGGSPQHF. CDR3 nucleotide sequence: TGTGCCACCCAGGGGGCAAGGGGGGGTAGTCCCCAGCATTTT.